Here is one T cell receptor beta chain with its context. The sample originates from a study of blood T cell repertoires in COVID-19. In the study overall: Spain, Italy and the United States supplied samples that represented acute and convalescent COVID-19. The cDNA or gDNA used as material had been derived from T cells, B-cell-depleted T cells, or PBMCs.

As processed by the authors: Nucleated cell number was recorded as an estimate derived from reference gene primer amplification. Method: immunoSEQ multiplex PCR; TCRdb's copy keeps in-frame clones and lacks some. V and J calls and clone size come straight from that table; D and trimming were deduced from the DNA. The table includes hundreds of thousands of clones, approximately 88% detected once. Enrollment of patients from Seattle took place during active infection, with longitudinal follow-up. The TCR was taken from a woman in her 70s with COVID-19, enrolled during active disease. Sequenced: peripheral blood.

The CDR3, as DNA: TGCGCCAGCAGCTTGGTAGGGACAGGGTCTGGAAACACCATATATTTT. It translates to CASSLVGTGSGNTIYF. V usage is TRBV5-1 and J usage is TRBJ1-3; 9 bases agree with TRBD1. The CDR3 is 16 residues long. V lost 0 bases to trimming and J lost 1 base; unmatched junction nucleotides: 2. The germline V gene has CDR1 SGHRS and CDR2 YFSETQ.